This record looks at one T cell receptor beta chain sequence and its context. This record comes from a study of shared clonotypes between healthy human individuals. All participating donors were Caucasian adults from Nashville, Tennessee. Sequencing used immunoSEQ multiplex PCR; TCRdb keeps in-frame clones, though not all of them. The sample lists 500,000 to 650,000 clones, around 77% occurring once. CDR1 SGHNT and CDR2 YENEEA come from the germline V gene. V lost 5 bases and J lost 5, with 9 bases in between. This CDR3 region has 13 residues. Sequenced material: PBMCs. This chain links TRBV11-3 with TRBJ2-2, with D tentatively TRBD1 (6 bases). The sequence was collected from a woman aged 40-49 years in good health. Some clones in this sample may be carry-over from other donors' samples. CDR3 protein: CASSVDRTGELFF. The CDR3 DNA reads TGTGCCAGCAGCGTGGACAGAACCGGGGAGCTGTTTTTT.